Listed here are 23 T cell receptor beta chains from one sample, sequenced in a study of T cell responses to AZD1222 COVID-19 vaccine. Clones were sequenced by immunoSEQ multiplex PCR, and TCRdb holds only the in-frame ones, with some missing. The sample carries 150,000 or so clones, roughly 90% recorded once. The sequences come from peripheral blood, collected on day 0 of AZD1222 vaccination. These receptors were obtained from an adult in good health.

The chain recombines TRBV12-3 or TRBV12-4 with TRBJ2-5; D uncertain. The CDR3 has 12 amino acids. With 2 bases removed from V and 5 bases from J, the gap between germline ends came to 6 bases. The CDR3 region is CASSLNSETQYF. For the CDR3, the DNA is TGTGCCAGCAGTTTAAACTCGGAGACCCAGTACTTC.

This clone came up once. The DNA of the CDR3 is TGTGCCAGCAGCTTGACAGCCGGGGAGCTGTTTTTT. It translates to CASSLTAGELFF. This sequence joins TRBV5-4 and TRBJ2-2, with D unresolved. Germline CDR1 SGHNT, CDR2 YYREEE (reference sequence). CDR3 length equals 12 residues. Trimming took 1 base from V and 6 from J, leaving 4 bases between them.

The rearrangement uses TRBV18 and TRBJ1-3; D is uncertain. This CDR3 is built from 14 residues. CDR1 and CDR2 from the germline V gene are KGHSH and LQKENI. The V and J ends lost 2 bases and 0 bases respectively, with 5 bases between them. CDR3 sequence reads: CASSPVSSGNTIYF. The DNA of the CDR3 is TGTGCCAGCTCACCAGTCAGCTCTGGAAACACCATATATTTT.

This sequence joins TRBV6-2 or TRBV6-3 and TRBJ1-2; D is uncertain. CDR1 and CDR2 (germline): MNHEY, SVGEGT. The germline V and J ends were trimmed by 0 bases and 8 bases, with 13 bases remaining between them. This CDR3 spans 14 amino acids. DNA of the CDR3: TGTGCCAGCAGTTACTCCGGACCCTTCGAAGGCTACACCTTC. It is translated as CASSYSGPFEGYTF.

V usage is TRBV4-1 and J usage is TRBJ2-3, with 7 bases matching TRBD2. The J segment lost 3 bases and the V segment lost 7 bases, leaving 7 bases of the junction unmatched. This CDR3 is 14 amino acids long. Germline V gene sequence: CDR1 MGHRA, CDR2 YSYEKL. This CDR3 reads CASNPSGVTDTQYF. CDR3 coding DNA: TGCGCCAGCAACCCCAGCGGGGTTACAGATACGCAGTATTTT.

This sequence joins TRBV15 and TRBJ1-1; D gene unclear. The V end was cut by 0 bases, the J end by 1 base, with 9 bases between. This CDR3 contains 15 residues. The germline V gene has CDR1 LNHNV and CDR2 YYDKDF (reference sequence). CDR3 sequence reads: CATSRDGNRNTEAFF. The DNA for the CDR3 is TGTGCCACCAGCAGAGATGGGAACAGGAACACTGAAGCTTTCTTT.

J is TRBJ2-2 and V is TRBV2; TRBD1 agrees at 11 bases. This CDR3 comprises 15 residues. Losses at the gene ends were 7 bases for V and 5 bases for J; bases not matched to a gene: 6. Germline V CDR1 and CDR2: SNHLY, FYNNEI. The CDR3 sequence: CASMGQGVGTGELFF. The CDR3 DNA follows: TGTGCCAGCATGGGACAGGGGGTTGGGACCGGGGAGCTGTTTTTT.

This chain's CDR3 is CASHIGNTGELFF. CDR3 DNA sequence: TGTGCCAGTCATATCGGGAACACCGGGGAGCTGTTTTTT. The chain has TRBV25-1 and TRBJ2-2; no reliable D call. Germline CDR1 and CDR2: MGHDK and SYGVNS. This CDR3 is built from 13 residues. V dropped 9 bases and J dropped 1 base, with 9 bases sitting between them.

The chain joins TRBV28 to TRBJ2-3, with 8 bases identical to TRBD1. The CDR3 sequence is 16 residues long. Per the germline V gene, CDR1 is MDHEN and CDR2 is SYDVKM. V lost 6 bases and J lost 6; bases outside the gene matches: 14. The CDR3 DNA is TGTGCCAGCAGATACAGGGGGGAGGTTCTGCTGGATACGCAGTATTTT. Amino acids: CASRYRGEVLLDTQYF. Supplemented by reference TRBV28 and TRBJ2-3, the full variable domain reads DVKVTQSSRYLVKRTGEKVFLECVQDMDHENMFWYRQDPGLGLRLIYFSYDVKMKEKGDIPEGYSVSREKKERFSLILESASTNQTSMYLCASRYRGEVLLDTQYFGPGTRLTVL.

The chain recombines TRBV21-1 with TRBJ2-7; TRBD1 is taken as the D call from the table, unchecked against the DNA. TRBV21-1 is an annotated pseudogene. CDR3 length: 10 residues. The CDR3 sequence: CASTTGRQYF. The CDR3 DNA sequence: TGTGCCAGCACGACAGGGCGGCAGTACTTC.

The V call is TRBV7-9, the J call TRBJ2-2; D perhaps matches TRBD1 (5 bases). Trimming stripped 2 bases from V and 4 bases from J, with 5 bases between. CDR3 length: 13 amino acids. Germline values: CDR1 SEHNR, CDR2 FQNEAQ (reference sequence). CDR3 bases: TGTGCCAGCAGCTTACAGGGCACCGGGGAGCTGTTTTTT. It specifies CASSLQGTGELFF.

This chain joins TRBV5-6 and TRBJ2-1, with D possibly called TRBD1 or TRBD2 (6 bases each). The CDR3 has 18 residues. V was clipped by 0 bases and J by 0 bases, with 16 bases between them. Germline V lookup: CDR1 SGHDT, CDR2 YYEEEE. CDR3 coding DNA: TGTGCCAGCAGCTTGGTTCTCTCCGCGGGACACTCCTACAATGAGCAGTTCTTC. It codes for CASSLVLSAGHSYNEQFF. Variable domain in full (rest from reference TRBV5-6 and TRBJ2-1): DAGVTQSPTHLIKTRGQQVTLRCSPKSGHDTVSWYQQALGQGPQFIFQYYEEEERQRGNFPDRFSGHQFPNYSSELNVNALLLGDSALYLCASSLVLSAGHSYNEQFFGPGTRLTVL.

V usage is TRBV13 and J usage is TRBJ2-2; 7 nucleotides align to TRBD1. In germline, CDR1 is PRHDT, CDR2 FYEKMQ (reference sequence). V dropped 2 bases and J dropped 4; count of bases not matched to a gene: 4. The length of the CDR3 is 15 residues. The DNA for the CDR3 is TGTGCCAGCAGCTTAAGGGGGCGCGTCACCGGGGAGCTGTTTTTT. Protein sequence: CASSLRGRVTGELFF.

The J gene is TRBJ1-2, the V gene TRBV28, with a weak D call TRBD1 (6 bases). Germline-derived CDR1 and CDR2 are MDHEN and SYDVKM. The ends were cut back, 2 bases at V and 4 bases at J, with 14 bases in the middle. CDR3 length: 15 residues. CDR3 nucleotides: TGTGCCAGCAGTTTACAGGCAGGGGAGGCCTATGGCTACACCTTC. Translating it yields CASSLQAGEAYGYTF.

The V call is TRBV2, the J call TRBJ2-3, with 9 positions matching TRBD2. The CDR3 has 17 amino acids. V trimming: 4 bases; J trimming: 0 bases; junction bases outside the gene matches: 8. Looked up from germline, CDR1 is SNHLY and CDR2 is FYNNEI. CDR3 amino acids: CASSGGSGGSSTDTQYF. In DNA, the CDR3 is TGTGCCAGCAGTGGCGGTAGCGGGGGTTCTAGCACAGATACGCAGTATTTT.

This rearrangement joins TRBV4-2 to TRBJ2-7, with 7 positions matching TRBD2. The V and J ends lost 5 bases and 5 bases, in that order; junction bases with no gene match: 15. The CDR3 consists of 16 residues. The germline gives CDR1 LGHNA, CDR2 YNFKEQ. DNA for the CDR3: TGTGCCAGCAGCTCAAGGGCTCGGGAGGTAGTCCACGAGCAGTACTTC. It is translated as CASSSRAREVVHEQYF.

In this sample, this clone turned up once. The chain joins TRBV30 to TRBJ1-5; possibly TRBD1 for D (6 bases). The CDR3 is 13 amino acids. Trimming stripped 3 bases from V and 6 bases from J, with 12 bases between. Per the germline V gene, CDR1 is GTSNPN and CDR2 is SVGIG (reference sequence). The CDR3 DNA is TGTGCCTGGAGGGGCAGGGGAGGTCAGCCCCAGCATTTT. It is translated as CAWRGRGGQPQHF.

The gene calls are TRBV6-5 and TRBJ1-1; 7 nucleotides align to TRBD1. The germline gives CDR1 MNHEY, CDR2 SVGAGI. The CDR3 totals 14 residues. V shed 7 bases, J shed 2 bases, and the junction held 7 bases outside the gene matches. DNA of the CDR3: TGTGCCAGCACACAGACAGGGATCAACACTGAAGCTTTCTTT. It is translated as CASTQTGINTEAFF.

This clone has just one count. The J gene is TRBJ2-1, the V gene TRBV5-1; D gene unclear. From germline, CDR1 is SGHRS and CDR2 YFSETQ. V was clipped by 2 bases and J by 5 bases, with 2 bases between them. The CDR3 is 11 amino acids. The CDR3 nucleotides read TGCGCCAGCAGCTTTGACAATGAGCAGTTCTTC. It encodes CASSFDNEQFF.

The chain links TRBV27 to TRBJ2-7; 8 bases fit TRBD1. The CDR3 is 16 amino acids. Germline assignment: CDR1 MNHEY and CDR2 SMNVEV (reference sequence). Trimming at V came to 6 bases and at J to 3 bases, leaving 13 bases not matched to a gene. Here the CDR3 reads CASSPGQGFSSYEQYF. CDR3 DNA sequence: TGTGCCAGCAGCCCTGGACAGGGTTTCTCTAGCTACGAGCAGTACTTC.

This chain connects TRBV6-2 or TRBV6-3 to TRBJ2-2; D not certain. The germline gives CDR1 MNHEY, CDR2 SVGEGT. This CDR3 comprises 17 residues. V was cut by 0 bases and J by 2 bases, with 13 bases left in between. The CDR3 DNA is TGTGCCAGCAGTTACTCGCTACCCGGATCAAACACCGGGGAGCTGTTTTTT. Its translation: CASSYSLPGSNTGELFF.

The rearrangement uses TRBV30 and TRBJ2-4; possibly TRBD1 or TRBD2 for D (5 bases each). Germline CDR1 GTSNPN, CDR2 SVGIG (reference sequence). Trimming cost V 1 base and J 6 bases, with 10 bases left between them. The CDR3 totals 13 residues. The CDR3 DNA sequence: TGTGCCTGGAGTGGGGGGACGGGAAACATTCAGTACTTC. The encoded protein is CAWSGGTGNIQYF.

The chain has TRBV2 and TRBJ2-1; maybe TRBD1 (6 bases). The V end lost 8 bases, the J end lost 13 bases, and 27 bases lay between the germline ends. Germline V CDR1 and CDR2: SNHLY, FYNNEI. This CDR3 is 15 amino acids long. CDR3 nucleotide sequence: TGTGCCAGCCCAACCCACCCGAGACTGGGGGCAGAACAGTTCTTC. The encoded protein is CASPTHPRLGAEQFF.